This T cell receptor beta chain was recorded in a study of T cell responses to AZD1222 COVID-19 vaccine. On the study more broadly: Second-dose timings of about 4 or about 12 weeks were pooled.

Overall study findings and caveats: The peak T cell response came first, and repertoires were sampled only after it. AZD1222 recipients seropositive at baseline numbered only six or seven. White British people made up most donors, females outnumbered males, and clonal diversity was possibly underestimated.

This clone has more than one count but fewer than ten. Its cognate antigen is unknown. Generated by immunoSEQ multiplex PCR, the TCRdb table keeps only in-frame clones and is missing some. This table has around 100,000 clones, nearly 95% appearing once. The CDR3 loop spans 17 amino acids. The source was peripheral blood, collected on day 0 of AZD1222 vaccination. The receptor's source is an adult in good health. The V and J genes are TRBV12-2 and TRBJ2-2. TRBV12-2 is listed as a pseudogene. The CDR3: CASRPLVDRYNTGELFF. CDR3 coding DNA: TGTGCAAGTCGCCCTCTCGTGGACCGCTATAACACCGGGGAGCTGTTTTTT.